What follows describes a single T cell receptor beta chain. Antigen specificity is unknown. This entry belongs to a study of vaccination and CD4 T cells after COVID-19. Study-level background: Overlapping spike peptides of SARS-CoV-2, HCoV-NL63, HCoV-OC43 and HCoV-229E were used, and cells were stimulated with them.

Germline-derived CDR1 and CDR2 are SGHKS and YYEKEE (reference sequence). Deletions cut 1 base from V and 3 bases from J, with 10 bases between. This CDR3 region has 14 residues. Treatment here: 10-day PBMC culture with coronavirus spike peptide pools or control peptides (ViraFEST assay). The authors cultured about 2 million PBMCs per well with around 10 IU/ml IL-2 and about 9.4 ug/ml peptide pools. Scientists ran DNA taken from cultured CD4+ T cells through the Oncomine TCR Beta short-read assay for sequencing. MiXCR was run by TCRdb on the PCR reads, yielding one entry per CDR3 protein. This sample has about 8,900 distinct CDR3 sequences, with 60% to 80% found just once.

The sequence came from a human donor who had recovered from COVID-19. Sequencing input: CD4+ T cells from blood, cultured in vitro. The chain uses TRBV5-5 and TRBJ2-5; possibly TRBD1 for D (6 bases). The CDR3 spells CASSLRGGEETQYF. The DNA for the CDR3 is TGTGCCAGCAGCTTGCGTGGGGGCGAAGAGACCCAGTACTTC.